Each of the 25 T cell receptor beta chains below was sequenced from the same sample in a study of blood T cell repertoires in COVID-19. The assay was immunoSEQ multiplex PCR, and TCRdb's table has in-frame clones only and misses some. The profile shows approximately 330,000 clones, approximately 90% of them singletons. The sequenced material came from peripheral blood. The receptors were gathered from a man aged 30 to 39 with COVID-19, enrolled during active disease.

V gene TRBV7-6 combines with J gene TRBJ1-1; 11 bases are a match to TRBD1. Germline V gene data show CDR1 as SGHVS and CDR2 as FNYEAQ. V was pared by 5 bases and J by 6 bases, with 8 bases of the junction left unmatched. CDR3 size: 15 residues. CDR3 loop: CASSLLTGQGAEAFF. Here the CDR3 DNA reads TGTGCCAGCAGCCTACTGACGGGACAGGGGGCTGAAGCTTTCTTT.

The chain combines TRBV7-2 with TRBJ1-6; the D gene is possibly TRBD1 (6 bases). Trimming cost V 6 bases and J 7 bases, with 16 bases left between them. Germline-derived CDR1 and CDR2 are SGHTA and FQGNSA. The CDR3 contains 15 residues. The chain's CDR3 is CASSILRGGNSPLHF. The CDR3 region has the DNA TGTGCCAGCAGTATACTCAGGGGAGGGAATTCACCCCTCCACTTT.

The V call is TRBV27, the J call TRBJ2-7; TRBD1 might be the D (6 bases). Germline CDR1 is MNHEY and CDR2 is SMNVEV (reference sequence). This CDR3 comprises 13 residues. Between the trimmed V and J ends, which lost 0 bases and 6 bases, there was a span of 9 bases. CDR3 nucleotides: TGTGCCAGCAGTTTATCGGACAGAGCCGAGCAGTACTTC. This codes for CASSLSDRAEQYF.

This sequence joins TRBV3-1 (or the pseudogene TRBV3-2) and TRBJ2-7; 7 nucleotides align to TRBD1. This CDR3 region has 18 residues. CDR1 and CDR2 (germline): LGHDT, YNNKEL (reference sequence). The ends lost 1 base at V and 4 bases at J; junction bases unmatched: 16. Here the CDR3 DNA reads TGTGCCAGCAGCCAAGGACCCGGACAGGCAAGCCTCAAATACGAGCAGTACTTC. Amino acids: CASSQGPGQASLKYEQYF.

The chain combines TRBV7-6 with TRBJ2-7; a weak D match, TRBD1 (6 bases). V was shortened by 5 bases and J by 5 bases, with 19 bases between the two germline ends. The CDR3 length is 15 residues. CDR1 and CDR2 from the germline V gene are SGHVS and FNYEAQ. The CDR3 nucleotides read TGTGCCAGCAGCGGACTGACAGGCCTTCGGGACGAGCAGTACTTC. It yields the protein CASSGLTGLRDEQYF.

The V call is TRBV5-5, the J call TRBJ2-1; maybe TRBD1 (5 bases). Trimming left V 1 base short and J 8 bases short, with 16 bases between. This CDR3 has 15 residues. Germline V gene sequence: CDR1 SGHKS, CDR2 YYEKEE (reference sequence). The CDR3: CASSLKGIGKDEQFF. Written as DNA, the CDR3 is TGTGCCAGCAGCTTGAAGGGGATCGGTAAGGATGAGCAGTTCTTC.

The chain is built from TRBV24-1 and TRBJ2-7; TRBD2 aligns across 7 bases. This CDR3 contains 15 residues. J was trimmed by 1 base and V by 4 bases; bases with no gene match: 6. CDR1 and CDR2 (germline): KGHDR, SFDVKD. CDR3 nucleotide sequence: TGTGCCACCAGTGACCCCCGGGGGGTTTCCTACGAGCAGTACTTC. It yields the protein CATSDPRGVSYEQYF.

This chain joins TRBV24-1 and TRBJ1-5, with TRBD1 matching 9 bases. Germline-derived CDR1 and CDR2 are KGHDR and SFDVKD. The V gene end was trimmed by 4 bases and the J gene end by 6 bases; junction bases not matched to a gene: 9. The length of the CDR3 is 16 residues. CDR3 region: CATSDSDRGWGQPQHF. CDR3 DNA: TGTGCCACCAGTGACTCGGACAGGGGTTGGGGTCAGCCCCAGCATTTT.

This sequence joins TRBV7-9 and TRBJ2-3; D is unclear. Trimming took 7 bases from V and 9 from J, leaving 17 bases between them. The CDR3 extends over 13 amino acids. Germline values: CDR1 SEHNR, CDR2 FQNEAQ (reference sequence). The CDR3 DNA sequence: TGTGCCAGCACCGCATCTTGGCTGAACACGCAGTATTTT. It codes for CASTASWLNTQYF.

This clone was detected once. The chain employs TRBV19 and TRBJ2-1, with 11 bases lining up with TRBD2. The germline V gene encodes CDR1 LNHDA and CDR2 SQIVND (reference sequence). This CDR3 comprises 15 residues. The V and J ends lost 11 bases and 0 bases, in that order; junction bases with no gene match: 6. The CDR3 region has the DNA TGTGCCTCAAATAGCGGGAGGGTCTCCTACAATGAGCAGTTCTTC. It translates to CASNSGRVSYNEQFF.

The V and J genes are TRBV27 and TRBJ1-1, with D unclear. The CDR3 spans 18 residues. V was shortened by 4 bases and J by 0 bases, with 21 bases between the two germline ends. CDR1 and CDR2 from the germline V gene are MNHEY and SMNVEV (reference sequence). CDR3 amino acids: CASSSRSNERQMNTEAFF. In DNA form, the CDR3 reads TGTGCCAGCAGTTCGCGATCCAATGAGCGTCAAATGAACACTGAAGCTTTCTTT.

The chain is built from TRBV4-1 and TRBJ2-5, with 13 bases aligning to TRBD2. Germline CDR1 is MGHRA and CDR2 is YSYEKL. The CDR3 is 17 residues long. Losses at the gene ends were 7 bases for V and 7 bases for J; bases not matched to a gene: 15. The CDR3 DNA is TGCGCCAGCAACTCAGATTTACTAGCGGGGGGGAAAGGGACCCAGTACTTC. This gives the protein CASNSDLLAGGKGTQYF.

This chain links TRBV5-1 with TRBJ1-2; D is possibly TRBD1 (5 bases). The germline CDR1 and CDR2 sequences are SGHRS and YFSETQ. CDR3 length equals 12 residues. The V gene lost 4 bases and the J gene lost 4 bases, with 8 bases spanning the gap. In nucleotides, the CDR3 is TGCGCCAGCAGCGAGACAGCCTATGGCTACACCTTC. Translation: CASSETAYGYTF.

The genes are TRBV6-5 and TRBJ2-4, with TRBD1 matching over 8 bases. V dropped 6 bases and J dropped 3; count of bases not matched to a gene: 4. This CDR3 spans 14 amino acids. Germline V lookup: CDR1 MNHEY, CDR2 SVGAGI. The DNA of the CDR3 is TGTGCCAGCAGGGACAGGGATCGCAAAAACATTCAGTACTTC. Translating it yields CASRDRDRKNIQYF.

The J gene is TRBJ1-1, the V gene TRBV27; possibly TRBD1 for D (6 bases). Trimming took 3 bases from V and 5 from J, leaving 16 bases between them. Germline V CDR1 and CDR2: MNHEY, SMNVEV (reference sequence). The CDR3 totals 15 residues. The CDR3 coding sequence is TGTGCCAGCAGTTTGAGGGGGTTAAGTAGGACTGAAGCTTTCTTT. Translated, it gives CASSLRGLSRTEAFF.

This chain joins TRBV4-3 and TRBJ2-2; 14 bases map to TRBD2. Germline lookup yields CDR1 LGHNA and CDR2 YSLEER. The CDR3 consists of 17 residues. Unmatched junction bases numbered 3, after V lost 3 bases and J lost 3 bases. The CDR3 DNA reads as TGCGCCAGCAGCCAGAGACTAGCGGGAGGGTACACCGGGGAGCTGTTTTTT. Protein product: CASSQRLAGGYTGELFF.

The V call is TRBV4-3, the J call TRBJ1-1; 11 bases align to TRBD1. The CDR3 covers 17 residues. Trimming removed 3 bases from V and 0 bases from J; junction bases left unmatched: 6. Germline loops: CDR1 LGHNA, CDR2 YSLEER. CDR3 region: CASSHGDRGGMNTEAFF. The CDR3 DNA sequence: TGCGCCAGCAGCCACGGGGACAGGGGGGGTATGAACACTGAAGCTTTCTTT.

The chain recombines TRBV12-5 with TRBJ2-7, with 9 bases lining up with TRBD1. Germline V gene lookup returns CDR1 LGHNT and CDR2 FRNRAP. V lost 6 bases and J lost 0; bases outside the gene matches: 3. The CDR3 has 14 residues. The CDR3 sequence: CASGLGQGSYEQYF. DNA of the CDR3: TGTGCTAGTGGCCTGGGACAGGGCTCCTACGAGCAGTACTTC.

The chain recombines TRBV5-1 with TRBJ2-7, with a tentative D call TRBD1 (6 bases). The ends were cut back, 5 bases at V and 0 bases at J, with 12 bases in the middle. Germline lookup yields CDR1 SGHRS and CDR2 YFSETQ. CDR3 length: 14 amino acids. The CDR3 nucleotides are TGCGCCAGCAGGCCTGGACAGCCCTCCTACGAGCAGTACTTC. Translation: CASRPGQPSYEQYF.

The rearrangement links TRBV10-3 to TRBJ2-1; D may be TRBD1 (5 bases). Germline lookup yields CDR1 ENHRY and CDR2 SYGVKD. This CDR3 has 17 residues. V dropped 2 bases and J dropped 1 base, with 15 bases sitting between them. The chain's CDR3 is CAISETAGLGSYNEQFF. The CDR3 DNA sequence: TGTGCCATCAGTGAGACGGCAGGGTTAGGGTCCTACAATGAGCAGTTCTTC.

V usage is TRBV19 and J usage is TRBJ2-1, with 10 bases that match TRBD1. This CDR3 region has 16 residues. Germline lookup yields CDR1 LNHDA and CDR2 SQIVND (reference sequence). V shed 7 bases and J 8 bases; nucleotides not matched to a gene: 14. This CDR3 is CASTRTRDRGLDEQFF. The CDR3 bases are TGTGCCAGTACCAGAACCCGGGACAGGGGATTGGATGAGCAGTTCTTC.

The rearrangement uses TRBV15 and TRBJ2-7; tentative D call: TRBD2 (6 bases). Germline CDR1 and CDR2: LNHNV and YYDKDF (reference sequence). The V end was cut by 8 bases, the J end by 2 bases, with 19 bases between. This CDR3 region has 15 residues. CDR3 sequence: CATGPPGGGAYEQYF. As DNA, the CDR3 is TGTGCCACCGGACCTCCGGGCGGAGGGGCCTACGAGCAGTACTTC.

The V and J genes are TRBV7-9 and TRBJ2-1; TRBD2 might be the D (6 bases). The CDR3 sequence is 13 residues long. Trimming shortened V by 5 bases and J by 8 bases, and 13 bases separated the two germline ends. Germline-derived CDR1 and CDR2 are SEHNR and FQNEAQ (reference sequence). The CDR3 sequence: CASSERLGDEQFF. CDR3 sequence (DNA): TGTGCCAGCAGCGAAAGACTAGGCGATGAGCAGTTCTTC.

The DNA for the CDR3 is TGTGCCAGCAGTCATAAGGGACTAGCGGGGATACGAGGGACCCAGTACTTC. Translating gives CASSHKGLAGIRGTQYF. This sequence joins TRBV27 and TRBJ2-5; 13 positions agree with TRBD2. Per the germline V gene, CDR1 is MNHEY and CDR2 is SMNVEV (reference sequence). Unmatched junction bases numbered 13, after V lost 5 bases and J lost 7 bases. The CDR3 contains 17 residues.

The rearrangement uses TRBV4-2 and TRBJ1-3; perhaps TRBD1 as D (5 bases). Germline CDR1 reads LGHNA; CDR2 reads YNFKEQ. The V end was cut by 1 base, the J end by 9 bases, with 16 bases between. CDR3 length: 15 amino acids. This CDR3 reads CASSQVGTPQGTIYF. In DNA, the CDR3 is TGTGCCAGCAGCCAAGTTGGAACCCCGCAGGGCACCATATATTTT.